The clone carrying this T cell receptor (beta chain) is medium-sized (0.01 to 0.1%). 5'RACE employing 10-nucleotide random UMIs yielded the cDNA. Via MiXCR, TCRdb re-called the 5' RACE reads, giving one row per CDR3 protein. The sample carries about 19,000 distinct CDR3 sequences, 7.5% recorded once. The sorted libraries started from 850,000 to 1,000,000 CD4+ or CD8+ T cells. Trimming left V 7 bases short and J 2 bases short, with 11 bases between. The germline CDR1 and CDR2 sequences are SGHRS and YFSETQ. The CDR3 covers 13 residues. This sample stems from a study of neurological immune-mediated disorders.

The V gene is TRBV5-1, the J gene TRBJ2-3; D is unresolved. Sequenced input: CD8+ T cells from blood. The sequence was obtained from a woman younger than 45 with HTLV-1-associated myelopathy (HAM/TSP). This chain's CDR3 is CASRMWFTDTQYF. CDR3 nucleotide sequence: TGCGCCAGCCGAATGTGGTTCACAGATACGCAGTATTTT.